This entry is about one T cell receptor beta chain. Study processing details: Amplification with reference gene primers provided the estimates of nucleated cell counts. Repertoires were generated with immunoSEQ multiplex PCR, while TCRdb's copy carries only in-frame clones and drops some. The V and J calls and clone size come from that table; D and trimming were worked out from the DNA. Seen here are fewer than 250,000 clones, around nine tenths observed once, and the top ten hold around 0.84%. This record comes from a study of blood T cell repertoires in COVID-19. Across the whole study: Donors in the United States, Italy and Spain gave samples during acute or convalescent COVID-19.

Recruited during active infection, patients (from Seattle) were subsequently followed longitudinally. The CDR3 loop spans 16 amino acids. Germline CDR1 and CDR2: SGDLS and YYNGEE. With V trimmed by 0 bases and J by 8 bases, 10 bases remained unmatched. The receptor's source is a man in his 60s with COVID-19, enrolled during active disease. The chain combines TRBV9 with TRBJ1-2, with TRBD1 matching 10 bases. The sequencing sample was made of peripheral blood. The CDR3, as DNA: TGTGCCAGCAGCGTAGACCCGACAGGGGGCGTTGGGGGCTACACCTTC. Encoded protein: CASSVDPTGGVGGYTF.